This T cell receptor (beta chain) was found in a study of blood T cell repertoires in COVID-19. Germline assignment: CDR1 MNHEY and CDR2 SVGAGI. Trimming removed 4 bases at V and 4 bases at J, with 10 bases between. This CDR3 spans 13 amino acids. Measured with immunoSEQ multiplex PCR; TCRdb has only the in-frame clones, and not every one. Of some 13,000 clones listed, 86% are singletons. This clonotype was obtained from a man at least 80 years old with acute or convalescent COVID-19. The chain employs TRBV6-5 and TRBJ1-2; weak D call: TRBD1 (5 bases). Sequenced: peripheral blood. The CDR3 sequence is CASSSRGGYGYTF. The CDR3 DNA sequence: TGTGCCAGCAGTTCAAGGGGTGGCTATGGCTACACCTTC.